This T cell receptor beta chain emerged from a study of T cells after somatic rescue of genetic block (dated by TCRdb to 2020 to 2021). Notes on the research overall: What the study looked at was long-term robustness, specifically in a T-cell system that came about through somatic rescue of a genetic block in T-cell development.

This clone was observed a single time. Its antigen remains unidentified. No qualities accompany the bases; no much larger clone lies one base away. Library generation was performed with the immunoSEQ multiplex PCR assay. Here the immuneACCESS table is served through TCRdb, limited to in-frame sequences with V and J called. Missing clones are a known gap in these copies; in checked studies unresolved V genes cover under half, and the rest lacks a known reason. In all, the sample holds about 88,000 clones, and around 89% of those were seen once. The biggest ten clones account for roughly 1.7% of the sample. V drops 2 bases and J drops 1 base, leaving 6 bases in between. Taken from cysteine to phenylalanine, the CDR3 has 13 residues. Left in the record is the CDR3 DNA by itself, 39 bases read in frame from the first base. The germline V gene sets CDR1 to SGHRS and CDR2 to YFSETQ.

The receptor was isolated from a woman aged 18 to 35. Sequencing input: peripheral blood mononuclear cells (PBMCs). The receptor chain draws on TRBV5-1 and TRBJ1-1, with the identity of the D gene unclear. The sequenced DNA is TGCGCCAGCAGCTTACGGGAGAACACTGAAGCTTTCTTT. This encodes CASSLRENTEAFF.